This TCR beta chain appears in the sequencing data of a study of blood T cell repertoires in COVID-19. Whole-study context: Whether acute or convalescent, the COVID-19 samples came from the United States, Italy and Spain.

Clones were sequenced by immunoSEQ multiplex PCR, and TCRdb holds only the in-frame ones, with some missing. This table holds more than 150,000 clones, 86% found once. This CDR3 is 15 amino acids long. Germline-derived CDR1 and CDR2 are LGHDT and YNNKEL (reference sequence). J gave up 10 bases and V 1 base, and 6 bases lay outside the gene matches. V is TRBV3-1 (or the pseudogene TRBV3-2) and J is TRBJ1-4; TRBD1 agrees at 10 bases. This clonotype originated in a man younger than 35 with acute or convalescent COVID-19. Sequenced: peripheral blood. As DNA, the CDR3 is TGTGCCAGCAGCCAAGGCGGGACAGGGGACCGAAAACTGTTTTTT. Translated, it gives CASSQGGTGDRKLFF.